The sequence of this T cell receptor (beta chain) was determined in a study of blood T cells in healthy people across ages. CDR3 length: 15 amino acids. Trimming removed 1 base from V and 6 bases from J; junction bases left unmatched: 6. Germline V gene lookup returns CDR1 SEHNR and CDR2 FQNEAQ (reference sequence). General study points: Changes seen in expanded clonotypes were possibly confounded by donor CMV status left unknown.

Note on this clonotype: What it binds is not known.

Then a second PCR, running roughly 6 to 11 cycles, was carried out with a sample-barcoded 5' primer and a J-beta primer mix. TCRdb analysed the 5' RACE reads with MiXCR anew, one entry per CDR3 protein. The sample includes about 1,400,000 distinct CDR3 sequences, approximately 59% of them seen just once. V and J are TRBV7-9 and TRBJ1-2, with TRBD1 identical over 9 bases. The TCR comes from a man younger than 35 in good health. Material: blood. The CDR3 DNA sequence: TGTGCCAGCAGCTTAGACAGGGGGCAAGGGCATGGCTACACCTTC. This sequence encodes CASSLDRGQGHGYTF. The full variable domain, completed using reference TRBV7-9 and TRBJ1-2, is DTGVSQNPRHKITKRGQNVTFRCDPISEHNRLYWYRQTLGQGPEFLTYFQNEAQLEKSRLLSDRFSAERPKGSFSTLEIQRTEQGDSAMYLCASSLDRGQGHGYTFGSGTRLTVV.